These 29 T cell receptor beta chains originate from one sample sequenced in a study of T cell responses to AZD1222 COVID-19 vaccine. Sequenced by immunoSEQ multiplex PCR; TCRdb stores in-frame clones only, minus some. The data contain about 100,000 clones, approximately 87% of them singletons. Sequenced material: peripheral blood, taken on day 0 of AZD1222 vaccination. All receptors derive from an adult in good health.

V gene TRBV7-2 combines with J gene TRBJ1-2; D remains ambiguous. The CDR3 contains 12 residues. V shed 5 bases and J shed 8 bases, with 12 bases lying between them. Germline V gene data show CDR1 as SGHTA and CDR2 as FQGNSA. CDR3 loop: CASSARQRGYTF. CDR3 nucleotide sequence: TGTGCCAGCAGCGCAAGACAAAGGGGCTACACCTTC.

J is TRBJ1-5 and V is TRBV28; no clear D. The V end lost 3 bases, the J end lost 0 bases, and 0 bases lay between the germline ends. Germline V gene sequence: CDR1 MDHEN, CDR2 SYDVKM. The CDR3 runs to 12 residues. The CDR3 loop reads CASSFSNQPQHF. CDR3 in DNA: TGTGCCAGCAGTTTTAGCAATCAGCCCCAGCATTTT. Based on the CDR3 plus reference TRBV28 and TRBJ1-5, the full variable domain is DVKVTQSSRYLVKRTGEKVFLECVQDMDHENMFWYRQDPGLGLRLIYFSYDVKMKEKGDIPEGYSVSREKKERFSLILESASTNQTSMYLCASSFSNQPQHFGDGTRLSIL.

The chain combines TRBV5-1 with TRBJ1-1; TRBD1 aligns across 8 bases. CDR1 is SGHRS, CDR2 YFSETQ, per germline. The V gene end was trimmed by 3 bases and the J gene end by 1 base; junction bases not matched to a gene: 5. The CDR3 covers 15 residues. CDR3 nucleotides: TGCGCCAGCAGCTACGCAGGGGGCGCGAACACTGAAGCTTTCTTT. This codes for CASSYAGGANTEAFF.

The chain employs TRBV3-1 (or the pseudogene TRBV3-2) and TRBJ1-1, with D unclear. The CDR3 contains 14 residues. Per germline, CDR1 LGHDT and CDR2 YNNKEL (reference sequence). The V and J ends lost 1 base and 8 bases respectively, with 14 bases between them. The CDR3 DNA reads TGTGCCAGCAGCCAAGGAGTTTTTAGTGGAGAAGCTTTCTTT. Amino acids: CASSQGVFSGEAFF.

The chain is built from TRBV29-1 and TRBJ1-2; D gene uncertain. In germline, CDR1 is SQVTM, CDR2 ANQGSEA. V shed 4 bases and J shed 7 bases, with 7 bases lying between them. This CDR3 contains 10 residues. CDR3 DNA: TGCAGCGTTGGTCGGGCTGGCTACACCTTC. This translates into CSVGRAGYTF.

This chain links TRBV3-1 (or the pseudogene TRBV3-2) with TRBJ1-6, with D maybe TRBD1 (5 bases). Looked up from germline, CDR1 is LGHDT and CDR2 is YNNKEL (reference sequence). This CDR3 is built from 16 residues. V was trimmed by 6 bases and J by 5 bases, leaving 17 bases between them. The CDR3 reads CASRPRGVEDNSPLHF. CDR3 in DNA: TGTGCCAGCAGACCACGAGGGGTAGAGGATAATTCACCCCTCCACTTT.

The chain combines TRBV10-1 with TRBJ2-1, with 10 bases that match TRBD2. From germline, CDR1 is WNHNN and CDR2 SYGVQD (reference sequence). V was clipped by 4 bases and J by 8 bases; unmatched bases: 5. The CDR3 has 14 residues. DNA for the CDR3: TGCGCCAGCAGTGTCACCGGGACTAGCGATGAGCAGTTCTTC. Translating it yields CASSVTGTSDEQFF.

The chain combines TRBV12-3 or TRBV12-4 with TRBJ2-1, with D uncertain. Trimming cost V 5 bases and J 9 bases, with 14 bases left between them. CDR3 length equals 13 residues. CDR3 DNA: TGTGCCAGCAGTCTTAATCCGGGTCTTGAGCAGTTCTTC. Translating it yields CASSLNPGLEQFF.

The V and J genes are TRBV9 and TRBJ2-3; D unclear. Per germline, CDR1 SGDLS and CDR2 YYNGEE. Trimming took off 3 bases at V and 3 bases at J, with 11 bases between the two ends. The CDR3 loop spans 14 amino acids. The CDR3 is CASSASSETDTQYF. For the CDR3, the DNA is TGTGCCAGCAGCGCCTCTAGTGAGACAGATACGCAGTATTTT.

In this sample, this clone turned up once. The J gene is TRBJ2-6, the V gene TRBV9, with 8 bases lining up with TRBD1. V shed 2 bases, J shed 2 bases, and the junction held 6 bases outside the gene matches. Per the germline V gene, CDR1 is SGDLS and CDR2 is YYNGEE. This CDR3 is built from 17 residues. The CDR3 DNA sequence: TGTGCCAGCAGCGTTCCCAGACAGGGGACTGGGGCCAACGTCCTGACTTTC. It is translated as CASSVPRQGTGANVLTF.

This chain links TRBV7-2 with TRBJ1-2; TRBD1 might be the D (5 bases). V dropped 1 base and J dropped 4 bases, with 13 bases sitting between them. The CDR3 loop spans 15 amino acids. Looked up from germline, CDR1 is SGHTA and CDR2 is FQGNSA. The chain's CDR3 is CASSLGGGAIYGYTF. The CDR3 DNA is TGTGCCAGCAGCTTAGGAGGAGGGGCGATCTATGGCTACACCTTC.

Only a few counts were recorded for this clone. The chain uses TRBV5-5 and TRBJ2-5; D is perhaps TRBD1 (5 bases). The length of the CDR3 is 18 residues. CDR1 is SGHKS and CDR2 is YYEKEE in the germline V gene (reference sequence). The germline V and J ends were trimmed by 2 bases and 4 bases, with 24 bases remaining between them. The CDR3 bases are TGTGCCAGCAGCTTAGGTCCCCAGGGCCAGTGGGGTCGAGAGACCCAGTACTTC. Its protein product is CASSLGPQGQWGRETQYF.

This chain uses TRBV27 with TRBJ1-2; D unclear. The V end was cut by 3 bases, the J end by 8 bases, with 16 bases between. The CDR3 covers 14 residues. The germline CDR1 and CDR2 sequences are MNHEY and SMNVEV (reference sequence). The CDR3 sequence is CASSLAPGVSGYTF. The CDR3 nucleotides read TGTGCCAGCAGTTTGGCTCCCGGGGTTAGCGGCTACACCTTC.

The J gene is TRBJ1-6, the V gene TRBV7-3, with 8 nucleotides matching TRBD1. Per the germline V gene, CDR1 is SGHTA and CDR2 is FQGTGA. CDR3 length: 15 residues. V shed 1 base, J shed 10 bases, and the junction held 6 bases outside the gene matches. The DNA of the CDR3 is TGTGCCAGCAGCTTAAGTCCAGGGGGCGTCTCACCCCTCCACTTT. It encodes CASSLSPGGVSPLHF.

The chain joins TRBV7-2 to TRBJ2-7, with D tentatively TRBD2 (5 bases). With 1 base removed from V and 3 bases from J, the gap between germline ends came to 10 bases. The V gene's germline CDR1 is SGHTA and CDR2 FQGNSA. The CDR3 covers 14 residues. This CDR3 is CASSLVSGLYEQYF. CDR3 nucleotides: TGTGCCAGCAGCTTAGTCTCAGGACTCTACGAGCAGTACTTC. Using reference TRBV7-2 and TRBJ2-7 for the parts outside the CDR3, the full variable domain is GAGVSQSPSNKVTEKGKDVELRCDPISGHTALYWYRQSLGQGLEFLIYFQGNSAPDKSGLPSDRFSAERTGGSVSTLTIQRTQQEDSAVYLCASSLVSGLYEQYFGPGTRLTVT.

This clone was seen a few times. The V gene is TRBV4-1, the J gene TRBJ2-3; perhaps TRBD2 as D (7 bases). Trimming left V 3 bases short and J 2 bases short, with 15 bases between. Germline CDR1 MGHRA, CDR2 YSYEKL. This CDR3 comprises 16 residues. The DNA for the CDR3 is TGCGCCAGCAGCCAGGGAGGGGGTCGGTACACAGATACGCAGTATTTT. It yields the protein CASSQGGGRYTDTQYF.

The rearrangement joins TRBV14 to TRBJ2-5, with D possibly matching TRBD1 (6 bases). This CDR3 is 15 amino acids long. Germline CDR1 is SGHDN and CDR2 is FVKESK. Deletions cut 5 bases from V and 5 bases from J, with 18 bases between. CDR3 region: CASSELTGWGETQYF. The CDR3 nucleotides are TGTGCCAGCAGCGAACTTACAGGGTGGGGTGAGACCCAGTACTTC. The entire variable domain, with the rest obtained from reference TRBV14 and TRBJ2-5, is as follows: EAGVTQFPSHSVIEKGQTVTLRCDPISGHDNLYWYRRVMGKEIKFLLHFVKESKQDESGMPNNRFLAERTGGTYSTLKVQPAELEDSGVYFCASSELTGWGETQYFGPGTRLLVL.

The V and J genes are TRBV5-5 and TRBJ2-5, with 8 bases that match TRBD1. The CDR3 length is 14 residues. V shed 6 bases and J 3 bases; nucleotides not matched to a gene: 7. The germline V gene has CDR1 SGHKS and CDR2 YYEKEE (reference sequence). Written as DNA, the CDR3 is TGTGCCAGCACCCAGGGGGCTTCTGAAGAGACCCAGTACTTC. Its translation is CASTQGASEETQYF.

The chain has TRBV20-1 and TRBJ2-7, with D maybe TRBD2 (6 bases). Deletions cut 3 bases from V and 3 bases from J, with 18 bases between. The CDR3 length is 15 residues. Germline V lookup: CDR1 DFQATT, CDR2 SNEGSKA (reference sequence). The CDR3 loop reads CSASVPGASVYEQYF. CDR3 DNA sequence: TGCAGTGCTAGTGTTCCCGGGGCTAGCGTCTACGAGCAGTACTTC.

The V call is TRBV7-9, the J call TRBJ2-1; D is uncertain. The length of the CDR3 is 12 residues. V lost 3 bases and J lost 10, with 10 bases in between. Germline CDR1 SEHNR, CDR2 FQNEAQ (reference sequence). CDR3 nucleotide sequence: TGTGCCAGCAGCTTGAGGCCTCTAGAGCAGTTCTTC. Protein sequence: CASSLRPLEQFF.

This clone was found once. The V gene is TRBV7-2, the J gene TRBJ1-2; maybe TRBD1 (6 bases). The CDR3 runs to 13 residues. With 3 bases removed from V and 4 bases from J, the gap between germline ends came to 9 bases. Germline V gene data show CDR1 as SGHTA and CDR2 as FQGNSA. CDR3 protein: CASSFRGLYGYTF. DNA for the CDR3: TGTGCCAGCAGCTTCAGGGGCCTCTATGGCTACACCTTC.

This clone was seen only a few times. The J gene is TRBJ2-6, the V gene TRBV23-1, with D unresolved. TRBV23-1 is treated as an ORF (open reading frame) with a function not yet certain. Trimming left V 2 bases short and J 4 bases short, with 9 bases between. CDR3 length: 15 residues. The CDR3: CASSQRFSGANVLTF. DNA for the CDR3: TGCGCCAGCAGTCAACGTTTTTCCGGGGCCAACGTCCTGACTTTC.

This chain joins TRBV2 and TRBJ1-1, with D perhaps matching TRBD1 (6 bases). Germline V lookup: CDR1 SNHLY, CDR2 FYNNEI. V lost 6 bases to trimming and J lost 0 bases, with 14 bases between them. CDR3 length equals 15 residues. CDR3 DNA: TGTGCCAGCAGGGACAGAACTGGGGTGAACACTGAAGCTTTCTTT. The encoded protein is CASRDRTGVNTEAFF.

The J gene is TRBJ1-4, the V gene TRBV7-9, with 7 bases matching TRBD1. From germline, CDR1 is SEHNR and CDR2 FQNEAQ (reference sequence). This CDR3 spans 15 amino acids. V shed 7 bases and J 1 base; nucleotides not matched to a gene: 6. The CDR3 region has the DNA TGTGCCAGCATTGAGGGGGCGCGAACTAATGAAAAACTGTTTTTT. It codes for CASIEGARTNEKLFF.

V gene TRBV6-5 combines with J gene TRBJ1-3; D uncertain. The germline V gene has CDR1 MNHEY and CDR2 SVGAGI. Between the trimmed V and J ends, which lost 0 bases and 0 bases, there was a span of 9 bases. This CDR3 has 16 residues. The CDR3 region has the DNA TGTGCCAGCAGTTACTCCGAGGTTGCCTCTGGAAACACCATATATTTT. Translating it yields CASSYSEVASGNTIYF.

This chain connects TRBV6-5 to TRBJ1-2; TRBD1 might be the D (6 bases). V lost 8 bases, J lost 7 bases, and 14 bases lay in between. Looked up from germline, CDR1 is MNHEY and CDR2 is SVGAGI. The CDR3 runs to 12 residues. CDR3 protein: CASSVQGGGYTF. CDR3 coding DNA: TGTGCCAGCTCGGTACAGGGTGGTGGCTACACCTTC.

This chain joins TRBV5-1 and TRBJ2-3; D remains unclear. This CDR3 region has 14 residues. V was clipped by 1 base and J by 2 bases, with 8 bases between them. From germline, CDR1 is SGHRS and CDR2 YFSETQ. The CDR3 DNA reads TGCGCCAGCAGCTTGTTAGCAACCACAGATACGCAGTATTTT. Amino acid sequence: CASSLLATTDTQYF. Variable domain in full (rest from reference TRBV5-1 and TRBJ2-3): KAGVTQTPRYLIKTRGQQVTLSCSPISGHRSVSWYQQTPGQGLQFLFEYFSETQRNKGNFPGRFSGRQFSNSRSEMNVSTLELGDSALYLCASSLLATTDTQYFGPGTRLTVL.

The CDR3 region has the DNA TGTGCCAGCACCAACTGGGGGAGGGAACATGAGCAGTTCTTC. Its translation: CASTNWGREHEQFF. The chain is built from TRBV21-1 and TRBJ2-1; TRBD2, the table's D call, was not compared with the DNA. TRBV21-1 represents a pseudogene. The CDR3 extends over 14 amino acids.

This rearrangement joins TRBV6-1 to TRBJ1-2; D call uncertain. The germline CDR1 and CDR2 sequences are MNHNS and SASEGT. There are 14 residues in the CDR3. Trimming pared 6 bases from V and 0 bases from J, leaving 11 bases between. CDR3 sequence: CASSPHGSNYGYTF. For the CDR3, the DNA is TGTGCCAGCAGCCCACACGGTTCTAACTATGGCTACACCTTC.